The 16 T cell receptor beta chains given below trace back to one sample, sequenced in a study of human T cells and chemical hapten exposure. Stated time point: pre-sensitization, week 0. The treatment is: therapeutic diphenylcyclopropenone sensitization with weekly scalp DPC. From the RACE reads, TCRdb called clonotypes with MiXCR, one entry per CDR3 protein. The data contain tens of thousands of distinct CDR3 sequences, about 11% of them singletons. Sequencing used whole blood, obtained in connection with sensitization to the hapten diphenylcyclopropenone (DPC). The source of these receptors is a woman aged 40 to 49 with alopecia areata. Some clones in this sample may be carry-over from other donors' samples.

At least ten counts were recorded for this clonotype. V gene TRBV6-2 or TRBV6-3 combines with J gene TRBJ2-1; 7 nucleotides agree with TRBD2. From germline, CDR1 is MNHEY and CDR2 SVGEGT. The CDR3 is 12 amino acids. V lost 8 bases and J lost 6; bases outside the gene matches: 4. The CDR3 bases are TGTGCCAGCGGGAGGGTCCGCAATGAGCAGTTCTTC. Its protein is CASGRVRNEQFF.

This clonotype appeared many times. The genes are TRBV27 and TRBJ2-1; weak D call: TRBD1 (5 bases). V gave up 2 bases and J gave up 5 bases, with 7 bases separating them. There are 13 residues in the CDR3. The V gene's germline CDR1 is MNHEY and CDR2 SMNVEV (reference sequence). DNA of the CDR3: TGTGCCAGCAGTTTACAGGGTAACAATGAGCAGTTCTTC. This encodes CASSLQGNNEQFF.

The chain couples TRBV7-6 to TRBJ2-5, with TRBD2 as a possible D gene (6 bases). V was pared by 2 bases and J by 5 bases, with 12 bases between. The CDR3 covers 14 residues. Germline-derived CDR1 and CDR2 are SGHVS and FNYEAQ. CDR3 DNA: TGTGCCAGCAGCTTAAGGGGCCGGGGGGAGACCCAGTACTTC. Protein product: CASSLRGRGETQYF.

This clonotype occurred a few times. The genes are TRBV7-9 and TRBJ2-1; D is undetermined. Per the germline V gene, CDR1 is SEHNR and CDR2 is FQNEAQ (reference sequence). This CDR3 comprises 14 residues. Trimming took off 6 bases at V and 0 bases at J, with 9 bases between the two ends. The DNA of the CDR3 is TGTGCCAGCAGGCGTCCCTACTCCTACAATGAGCAGTTCTTC. Translation: CASRRPYSYNEQFF.

The chain has TRBV6-5 and TRBJ2-3; 8 bases map to TRBD2. The CDR3 totals 14 residues. Trimming took 7 bases from V and 4 from J; bases not matched to a gene: 7. Per the germline V gene, CDR1 is MNHEY and CDR2 is SVGAGI. The CDR3 sequence is CASTPPGGADTQYF. DNA of the CDR3: TGTGCCAGCACCCCACCGGGAGGGGCAGATACGCAGTATTTT.

The sample holds many counts of this clonotype. This chain connects TRBV7-6 to TRBJ2-1; the D is unclear. Deletions cut 4 bases from V and 1 base from J, with 11 bases between. Germline assignment: CDR1 SGHVS and CDR2 FNYEAQ. This CDR3 has 15 amino acids. The CDR3 nucleotides are TGTGCCAGCAGCTCCACAGCAGGATCCTACAATGAGCAGTTCTTC. Translation: CASSSTAGSYNEQFF.

This clonotype was seen ten or more times. The chain couples TRBV5-1 to TRBJ2-1; TRBD2 matches at 13 bases. With 4 bases clipped from V and 0 bases from J, the junction kept 13 bases outside the gene matches. The CDR3 runs 20 residues. Germline V gene lookup returns CDR1 SGHRS and CDR2 YFSETQ. This CDR3 is CASSPRLLRTSGSSYNEQFF. The DNA of the CDR3 is TGCGCCAGCAGCCCACGATTACTTCGGACTAGCGGGAGCTCCTACAATGAGCAGTTCTTC.

Many counts were recorded for this clonotype. The chain is built from TRBV5-1 and TRBJ2-2; 8 positions agree with TRBD1. J gave up 7 bases and V 7 bases, and 6 bases lay outside the gene matches. The CDR3 contains 13 residues. The germline V gene encodes CDR1 SGHRS and CDR2 YFSETQ. CDR3 nucleotide sequence: TGCGCCAGCTCACCAGGGGGCATCGGGGAGCTGTTTTTT. Protein: CASSPGGIGELFF.

This clonotype was observed a handful of times. V gene TRBV12-3 or TRBV12-4 combines with J gene TRBJ2-2, with TRBD1 identical over 7 bases. The V gene end was trimmed by 6 bases and the J gene end by 3 bases; junction bases not matched to a gene: 7. There are 15 residues in the CDR3. This CDR3 is CASRDNRGYTGELFF. The CDR3 region has the DNA TGTGCCAGCAGGGATAACAGGGGTTACACCGGGGAGCTGTTTTTT.

This clonotype was recorded many times. The rearrangement links TRBV7-9 to TRBJ2-1; D gene uncertain. V was shortened by 1 base and J by 5 bases, with 6 bases between the two germline ends. The germline gives CDR1 SEHNR, CDR2 FQNEAQ (reference sequence). This CDR3 is 13 amino acids long. This chain's CDR3 is CASSLGADNEQFF. The CDR3 DNA reads TGTGCCAGCAGCTTAGGCGCCGACAATGAGCAGTTCTTC.

This rearrangement joins TRBV2 to TRBJ2-1; 11 nucleotides agree with TRBD1. Germline assignment: CDR1 SNHLY and CDR2 FYNNEI. The ends lost 6 bases at V and 4 bases at J; junction bases unmatched: 5. The CDR3 totals 15 residues. CDR3 region: CASRSGTGGYNEQFF. The CDR3 DNA reads as TGTGCCAGCAGATCCGGGACAGGGGGTTACAATGAGCAGTTCTTC. The full variable domain, its missing parts supplied by reference TRBV2 and TRBJ2-1, is EPEVTQTPSHQVTQMGQEVILRCVPISNHLYFYWYRQILGQKVEFLVSFYNNEISEKSEIFDDQFSVERPDGSNFTLKIRSTKLEDSAMYFCASRSGTGGYNEQFFGPGTRLTVL.

This clonotype has at least ten counts. This chain joins TRBV4-1 and TRBJ1-2; TRBD1 agrees at 10 bases. J lost 3 bases, V lost 3 bases, and 4 bases had no gene match. In germline, CDR1 is MGHRA, CDR2 YSYEKL. The CDR3 has 15 residues. CDR3 amino acids: CASSQTGGAHYGYTF. CDR3 DNA: TGCGCCAGCAGCCAGACAGGGGGCGCACACTATGGCTACACCTTC.

CDR3 region: CASSPGIWEKLFF. Written as DNA, the CDR3 is TGCGCCAGCAGCCCAGGGATTTGGGAAAAACTGTTTTTT. The chain has TRBV4-3 and TRBJ1-4, with a tentative D call TRBD1 (5 bases). Looked up from germline, CDR1 is LGHNA and CDR2 is YSLEER. V gave up 4 bases and J gave up 8 bases, with 11 bases separating them. The CDR3 extends over 13 amino acids.

This clonotype was detected many times. At one boundary the junction diverges from the germline segment, which might be a read error. The V gene is TRBV7-7, the J gene TRBJ2-5; 8 bases are shared with TRBD1. The CDR3 extends over 13 amino acids. Germline V gives CDR1 SSHAT, CDR2 FNYEAQ (reference sequence). The CDR3: CASSPRTGETQYF. The CDR3 region has the DNA TGTGCTAGCAGCCCCCGGACAGGGGAGACCCAGTACTTC.

V usage is TRBV7-2 and J usage is TRBJ2-1, with D perhaps being TRBD1 or TRBD2 (6 bases each). The CDR3 consists of 15 residues. CDR1 is SGHTA, CDR2 FQGNSA, per germline. Trimming took 1 base from V and 10 from J, leaving 17 bases between them. As DNA, the CDR3 is TGTGCCAGCAGCTTAGATTCGGCAACCGGGGGCGAGCAGTTCTTC. The encoded protein is CASSLDSATGGEQFF. Full variable domain (rest looked up from reference TRBV7-2 and TRBJ2-1): GAGVSQSPSNKVTEKGKDVELRCDPISGHTALYWYRQSLGQGLEFLIYFQGNSAPDKSGLPSDRFSAERTGGSVSTLTIQRTQQEDSAVYLCASSLDSATGGEQFFGPGTRLTVL.

This chain joins TRBV5-4 and TRBJ2-1; D perhaps matches TRBD2 (6 bases). The CDR3 is made up of 14 amino acids. Germline V gene lookup returns CDR1 SGHNT and CDR2 YYREEE (reference sequence). The V and J ends lost 7 bases and 8 bases respectively, with 19 bases between them. The CDR3 bases are TGTGCCAGCGGGCTTGTCGGGAGTAAGGATGAGCAGTTCTTC. Encoded protein: CASGLVGSKDEQFF.